Listed below are T cell receptor beta chains from one sample, sequenced in a study of CD8+ T cells in alopecia areata. The assay was immunoSEQ multiplex PCR, and TCRdb's table has in-frame clones only and misses some. The sample lists some 170,000 clones; 59% were seen once. This sample comprised CD4+ T cells sorted from blood, obtained at week 0. The receptors were sampled from a human donor with alopecia areata. The CDR3 runs from the conserved cysteine through the conserved F or W. The D gene is left open where the match is weak. Clone size is stated in some rows and not others, as once, few, many or a class when expanded.

cdr3_aa cdr3_nt d_call j_call v_call cdr3_length clone_size
CASTRSSGIEQFF TGTGCCAGCACCAGGTCCTCAGGGATTGAGCAGTTCTTC - TRBJ2-1 TRBV2 13 -
CAWSVRILSTDTQYF TGTGCCTGGAGTGTAAGAATCCTTAGCACAGATACGCAGTATTTT - TRBJ2-3 TRBV30 15 few
CAWTRYRGYEQYF TGTGCCTGGACACGGTACAGGGGCTACGAGCAGTACTTC TRBD1 TRBJ2-7 TRBV30 13 once
CASSQGQGANQPQHF TGTGCCAGTAGTCAGGGACAGGGGGCGAATCAGCCCCAGCATTTT TRBD1 TRBJ1-5 TRBV19 15 -
CASSLLGAGIQYF TGTGCCAGCAGCTTACTGGGGGCCGGCATTCAGTACTTC - TRBJ2-4 TRBV11-2 13 -
CASTGTTFSGANVLTF TGTGCCAGCACCGGGACAACCTTCTCTGGGGCCAACGTCCTGACTTTC - TRBJ2-6 TRBV25-1 16 few
CASSLEGAGTGELFF TGCGCCAGCAGCTTGGAGGGGGCCGGCACCGGGGAGCTGTTTTTT TRBD1 TRBJ2-2 TRBV5-1 15 -
CASSPLGEAQHF TGTGCCAGCAGTCCCCTGGGGGAGGCCCAGCATTTT - TRBJ1-5 TRBV7-2 12 few
CASSGDTDTQYF TGTGCCAGCAGCGGGGATACAGATACGCAGTATTTT - TRBJ2-3 TRBV2 12 -
CASRERGGTDTQYF TGTGCCAGCAGAGAAAGGGGGGGTACAGATACGCAGTATTTT - TRBJ2-3 TRBV11-1 14 -
CASRKDRFDLYGYTF TGTGCCAGCAGAAAAGACAGATTTGATTTGTATGGCTACACCTTC - TRBJ1-2 TRBV6-5 15 few
CASSLPVGRSDTQYF TGCGCCAGCAGCTTGCCAGTGGGTAGATCAGATACGCAGTATTTT - TRBJ2-3 TRBV5-1 15 -
CSAKLGGEAFF TGCAGTGCTAAGTTAGGGGGCGAAGCTTTCTTT TRBD1 TRBJ1-1 TRBV20-1 11 -
CASSAGLSEQYF TGTGCCAGCAGTGCCGGACTGTCCGAGCAGTACTTC - TRBJ2-7 TRBV2 12 -
CASSGDRLYGYTF TGTGCCAGCAGCGGGGACCGCCTCTATGGCTACACCTTC - TRBJ1-2 TRBV28 13 few
CAWTKLLRSYTF TGTGCCTGGACCAAACTCCTGAGGAGCTACACCTTC - TRBJ1-2 TRBV30 12 -
CASRSGVNTEAFF TGCGCCAGCAGATCGGGGGTGAACACTGAAGCTTTCTTT - TRBJ1-1 TRBV5-1 13 few
CASNQPQHF TGCGCCAGCAATCAGCCCCAGCATTTT - TRBJ1-5 TRBV23-1 9 -
CASSLVGGITEAFF TGCGCCAGCAGCTTGGTAGGGGGCATCACTGAAGCTTTCTTT TRBD1 TRBJ1-1 TRBV5-1 14 -
CASRLGSYYGYTF TGTGCAAGTCGCTTAGGGAGCTACTATGGCTACACCTTC - TRBJ1-2 TRBV12-2 13 -
CASRHRGRGTDTQYF TGTGCCAGCAGACACAGGGGGCGCGGGACAGATACGCAGTATTTT TRBD1 TRBJ2-3 TRBV25-1 15 -
CASSQPPLTGANVLTF TGCGCCAGCAGCCAACCTCCTCTCACTGGGGCCAACGTCCTGACTTTC - TRBJ2-6 TRBV4-1 16 few
CASSSQGRSYNEQFF TGTGCCAGCAGCTCCCAGGGAAGGTCCTACAATGAGCAGTTCTTC - TRBJ2-1 TRBV7-3 15 -
CASSATGEETQYF TGTGCCAGCAGCGCGACGGGGGAAGAGACCCAGTACTTC - TRBJ2-5 TRBV6-1 13 few
CASSYRDRGNQPQHF TGTGCCAGCAGCTACCGGGACAGGGGGAACCAGCCCCAGCATTTT TRBD1 TRBJ1-5 TRBV5-6 15 once
CASRPGTVYNEQFF TGTGCCAGTAGACCCGGGACCGTCTACAATGAGCAGTTCTTC - TRBJ2-1 TRBV19 14 few
CSVASGGSGELFF TGCAGCGTGGCTAGCGGGGGGAGCGGGGAGCTGTTTTTT TRBD2 TRBJ2-2 TRBV29-1 13 -
CSVLGRFSDTQYF TGCAGCGTTTTAGGGCGCTTCTCAGATACGCAGTATTTT - TRBJ2-3 TRBV29-1 13 -
CASSQGGGYEQYF TGTGCCAGCTCACAAGGGGGGGGCTACGAGCAGTACTTC - TRBJ2-7 TRBV18 13 few
CASSEGENYQPQHF TGTGCCAGCAGTGAAGGGGAGAACTATCAGCCCCAGCATTTT - TRBJ1-5 TRBV6-5 14 -
CASSLTAGDYEQYF TGTGCCAGCAGCTTAACTGCAGGGGACTACGAGCAGTACTTC - TRBJ2-7 TRBV7-3 14 once
CASSPRGADGYTF TGTGCCAGCAGCCCTCGGGGAGCTGATGGCTACACCTTC - TRBJ1-2 TRBV7-9 13 -
CASRRPGSGTEAFF TGTGCCAGCAGGCGCCCAGGGTCCGGAACTGAAGCTTTCTTT - TRBJ1-1 TRBV6-5 14 -
CASSRDSSTDTQYF TGTGCCAGCAGCCGGGACAGCAGCACAGATACGCAGTATTTT TRBD1 TRBJ2-3 TRBV7-8 14 -
CSVWAGGDTQYF TGCAGCGTTTGGGCCGGGGGAGATACGCAGTATTTT - TRBJ2-3 TRBV29-1 12 -
CASSPGTLNTEAFF TGTGCCAGCAGTCCAGGGACCCTGAACACTGAAGCTTTCTTT - TRBJ1-1 TRBV6-5 14 -
CAGRGESGNTIYF TGTGCCGGACGCGGGGAATCTGGAAACACCATATATTTT - TRBJ1-3 TRBV30 13 -
CASSLVLAGVPGGEQYF TGCGCCAGCAGCTTGGTTCTAGCGGGGGTGCCCGGAGGCGAGCAGTACTTC TRBD2 TRBJ2-7 TRBV5-1 17 -
CASSLDPGQGWYGYTF TGTGCCAGCAGCTTAGATCCGGGCCAGGGGTGGTATGGCTACACCTTC - TRBJ1-2 TRBV11-2 16 -
CASSLAPGGRNEQFF TGCGCCAGCAGCTTGGCGCCAGGGGGAAGAAATGAGCAGTTCTTC TRBD1 TRBJ2-1 TRBV5-1 15 -
CASSVEETQYF TGTGCCAGCAGTGTCGAAGAGACCCAGTACTTC - TRBJ2-5 TRBV2 11 -
CASSLNSQETQYF TGTGCCAGCTCACTGAACAGCCAAGAGACCCAGTACTTC - TRBJ2-5 TRBV18 13 -
CSAAPRGSDYGYTF TGCAGCGCCGCGCCGCGGGGTTCGGACTATGGCTACACCTTC - TRBJ1-2 TRBV29-1 14 once
CAWTTGGPYEQYF TGTGCCTGGACAACTGGCGGCCCCTACGAGCAGTACTTC - TRBJ2-7 TRBV30 13 -
CSAGPGNTEAFF TGCAGCGCCGGACCTGGGAACACTGAAGCTTTCTTT - TRBJ1-1 TRBV29-1 12 -
CASSQVGLRGLAGGHSYNEQFF TGCGCCAGCAGCCAAGTAGGCCTCCGGGGACTAGCGGGGGGACACTCCTACAATGAGCAGTTCTTC TRBD2 TRBJ2-1 TRBV4-3 22 -
CSVASLAGYEQFF TGCAGCGTTGCATCGCTAGCGGGGTATGAGCAGTTCTTC TRBD2 TRBJ2-1 TRBV29-1 13 -